These 10 T cell receptor beta chains were all obtained from the same sample, sequenced in a study of T cell responses to AZD1222 COVID-19 vaccine (dated by TCRdb to the early 2020s). Library method: the immunoSEQ multiplex PCR assay. The clones in this table, taken by TCRdb from immuneACCESS, are in-frame only. Not every clone is retained; where verified, under half of the shortfall comes from an unresolved V gene, and the cause of the rest is unknown. The sample table shows over 150,000 clones, and 90% are seen once. In total, the top ten clones hold around 3% of the sample. Sample time point, as interpreted from the label and publication: baseline before first vaccination. The starting material was peripheral blood, obtained on day 0 of AZD1222 vaccination. All receptors come from an adult in good health.

The chain joins TRBV7-3 to TRBJ2-1; the D gene is possibly TRBD1 (5 bases). The V gene lost 6 bases and the J gene lost 12 bases, with 27 bases spanning the gap. The CDR3 contains 16 residues. CDR1 SGHTA and CDR2 FQGTGA come from the germline V gene. The CDR3, as DNA: TGTGCCAGCAGTCCTACGACAGTCCCCTCCATTATTGGGCAGTTCTTC. This codes for CASSPTTVPSIIGQFF.

This chain uses TRBV27 with TRBJ1-1; no clear D. This CDR3 comprises 15 residues. V lost 4 bases to trimming and J lost 0 bases, with 12 bases between them. CDR1 MNHEY and CDR2 SMNVEV come from the germline V gene (reference sequence). The CDR3 DNA follows: TGTGCCAGCAGTTCCCCGGCAAGTATGAACACTGAAGCTTTCTTT. This gives the protein CASSSPASMNTEAFF.

The chain joins TRBV9 to TRBJ1-3, with 7 bases aligning to TRBD1. The CDR3 is 14 amino acids. The V segment lost 4 bases and the J segment 9 bases; nucleotides outside the gene matches: 10. The germline V gene has CDR1 SGDLS and CDR2 YYNGEE. CDR3 sequence (DNA): TGTGCCAGCAGCTTAACCGGGACAGAGGGCACCATATATTTT. This translates into CASSLTGTEGTIYF.

The rearrangement links TRBV19 to TRBJ2-5; D gene uncertain. Per the germline V gene, CDR1 is LNHDA and CDR2 is SQIVND (reference sequence). CDR3 length: 12 amino acids. V was cut by 6 bases and J by 4 bases, with 9 bases left in between. The CDR3 loop is CASSLEGETQYF. CDR3 coding DNA: TGTGCCAGTAGCTTAGAAGGAGAGACCCAGTACTTC.

The genes are TRBV7-8 and TRBJ2-1; the D gene is possibly TRBD1 (5 bases). Germline assignment: CDR1 SGHVS and CDR2 FQNEAQ. V was cut by 3 bases and J by 0 bases, with 15 bases left in between. The CDR3 sequence is 17 residues long. CDR3 sequence reads: CASSFLQGDFSYNEQFF. In DNA, the CDR3 is TGTGCCAGCAGCTTCTTGCAGGGTGATTTCTCCTACAATGAGCAGTTCTTC.

This chain links TRBV7-9 with TRBJ1-1, with D unclear. V was trimmed by 10 bases and J by 3 bases, leaving 15 bases between them. This CDR3 spans 13 amino acids. The germline V gene has CDR1 SEHNR and CDR2 FQNEAQ (reference sequence). CDR3 coding DNA: TGTGCCATCTCCGGCGGTATGTACACTGAAGCTTTCTTT. Protein sequence: CAISGGMYTEAFF.

The chain couples TRBV7-2 to TRBJ2-3; no clear D gene. V was pared by 2 bases and J by 1 base, with 4 bases between. The CDR3 has 13 residues. The germline V gene has CDR1 SGHTA and CDR2 FQGNSA. The CDR3 is CASSLMRTDTQYF. CDR3 coding DNA: TGTGCCAGCAGCTTAATGCGCACAGATACGCAGTATTTT. Supplemented by reference TRBV7-2 and TRBJ2-3, the full variable domain reads GAGVSQSPSNKVTEKGKDVELRCDPISGHTALYWYRQSLGQGLEFLIYFQGNSAPDKSGLPSDRFSAERTGGSVSTLTIQRTQQEDSAVYLCASSLMRTDTQYFGPGTRLTVL.

This clone was seen a handful of times. This sequence joins TRBV10-2 and TRBJ2-1; 7 bases agree with TRBD1. The germline V gene has CDR1 WSHSY and CDR2 SAAADI. The junction had 3 bases not matched to a gene; V was cut back by 6 bases and J by 7 bases. This CDR3 region has 12 residues. The CDR3 loop reads CASSETGNEQFF. In DNA, the CDR3 is TGCGCCAGCAGCGAGACAGGGAATGAGCAGTTCTTC.

The chain joins TRBV7-3 to TRBJ2-1; 8 bases align to TRBD1. This CDR3 region has 13 residues. Germline V lookup: CDR1 SGHTA, CDR2 FQGTGA. The V gene end was trimmed by 6 bases and the J gene end by 9 bases; junction bases not matched to a gene: 7. This CDR3 is CASSSRQGSEQFF. In DNA, the CDR3 is TGTGCCAGCAGTTCACGACAGGGGTCTGAGCAGTTCTTC.

J is TRBJ1-4 and V is TRBV7-2; 12 nucleotides match TRBD1. The CDR3 is 18 amino acids. Germline V gene sequence: CDR1 SGHTA, CDR2 FQGNSA. V lost 5 bases and J lost 2; bases outside the gene matches: 9. CDR3 loop: CASSRDRGRGWTNEKLFF. CDR3 sequence (DNA): TGTGCCAGCAGCAGGGACAGGGGGCGAGGATGGACTAATGAAAAACTGTTTTTT.